One and the same sample provided the 13 T cell receptor beta chains below, sequenced in a study of TIL therapy for anti-PD-1-resistant metastatic lung cancer. Sequencing used immunoSEQ v3. Sequenced by immunoSEQ multiplex PCR; TCRdb stores in-frame clones only, minus some. The sample consists of approximately 22,000 clones, over 70% of them appearing once. As to time point: pre-treatment sample, taken before nivolumab and TIL therapy. The material was blood, obtained at baseline. The receptors come from a person aged 25-85 years with non-small cell lung cancer.

The genes are TRBV6-1 and TRBJ1-2; D call uncertain. Germline V gene data show CDR1 as MNHNS and CDR2 as SASEGT. The CDR3 has 13 residues. The germline V and J ends were trimmed by 5 bases and 3 bases, with 10 bases remaining between them. CDR3 region: CASSSAIDYGYTF. The CDR3 nucleotides are TGTGCCAGCAGTTCCGCCATAGACTATGGCTACACCTTC.

The chain recombines TRBV2 with TRBJ1-4; D may be TRBD1 (6 bases). The CDR3 has 13 residues. Germline CDR1 and CDR2: SNHLY and FYNNEI. V lost 7 bases and J lost 8, with 14 bases in between. CDR3 in DNA: TGTGCCAGCAACCAAGTGACAGGAGAAAAACTGTTTTTT. It translates to CASNQVTGEKLFF.

The chain employs TRBV14 and TRBJ2-5; D tentatively reads TRBD1 or TRBD2 (6 bases each). This CDR3 has 13 residues. From germline, CDR1 is SGHDN and CDR2 FVKESK. The germline V and J ends were trimmed by 5 bases and 7 bases, with 14 bases remaining between them. The CDR3 here is CASSFGGDGTQYF. The CDR3 DNA is TGTGCCAGCAGCTTCGGGGGCGACGGGACCCAGTACTTC.

The rearrangement uses TRBV13 and TRBJ2-7; unclear D gene. The V and J ends lost 2 bases and 4 bases respectively, with 9 bases between them. The CDR3 covers 13 residues. Germline V CDR1 and CDR2: PRHDT, FYEKMQ (reference sequence). CDR3 sequence reads: CASSLMVGYEQYF. CDR3 nucleotide sequence: TGTGCCAGCAGCTTAATGGTTGGATACGAGCAGTACTTC.

The CDR3 reads CASSLEAGQGSEAFF. In nucleotides, the CDR3 is TGTGCCAGCAGCTTAGAAGCGGGACAGGGGTCTGAAGCTTTCTTT. The chain couples TRBV7-2 to TRBJ1-1, with TRBD1 matching 10 bases. Unmatched junction bases numbered 5, after V lost 1 base and J lost 6 bases. The CDR3 has 15 residues. Germline V CDR1 and CDR2: SGHTA, FQGNSA.

The rearrangement uses TRBV7-6 and TRBJ2-1; D unclear. The V end was cut by 3 bases, the J end by 0 bases, with 12 bases between. CDR1 is SGHVS and CDR2 is FNYEAQ in the germline V gene. This CDR3 contains 16 residues. The CDR3 loop is CASSFLGFSSYNEQFF. CDR3 in DNA: TGTGCCAGCAGCTTTTTGGGTTTTAGCTCCTACAATGAGCAGTTCTTC.

The rearrangement joins TRBV6-5 to TRBJ1-4; D unresolved. The length of the CDR3 is 13 residues. Germline V lookup: CDR1 MNHEY, CDR2 SVGAGI. Trimming removed 4 bases from V and 8 bases from J, with 11 bases in between. In DNA, the CDR3 is TGTGCCAGCAGTTCTTTAATAGGGGAAAAACTGTTTTTT. It translates to CASSSLIGEKLFF.

The V call is TRBV2, the J call TRBJ2-3; D call uncertain. The CDR3 consists of 16 residues. Between the trimmed V and J ends, which lost 2 bases and 1 base, there was a span of 13 bases. Germline CDR1 is SNHLY and CDR2 is FYNNEI. The CDR3 sequence: CASSESLGFGTDTQYF. The CDR3 DNA is TGTGCCAGCAGTGAATCTTTAGGGTTTGGCACAGATACGCAGTATTTT.

The chain employs TRBV6-5 and TRBJ2-7, with D perhaps assigned TRBD1 or TRBD2 (6 bases each). The CDR3 has 13 amino acids. Trimming took off 6 bases at V and 5 bases at J, with 14 bases between the two ends. Germline V gene sequence: CDR1 MNHEY, CDR2 SVGAGI. In nucleotides, the CDR3 is TGTGCCAGCAGGACGTACGGGGGCAACGAGCAGTACTTC. As protein: CASRTYGGNEQYF.

This sequence joins TRBV5-1 and TRBJ1-1; 9 positions agree with TRBD1. This CDR3 has 14 residues. Germline loops: CDR1 SGHRS, CDR2 YFSETQ. The ends lost 4 bases at V and 4 bases at J; junction bases unmatched: 5. CDR3 sequence: CASSPHRGRTEAFF. The CDR3 DNA is TGCGCCAGCAGCCCACACAGGGGGCGCACTGAAGCTTTCTTT.

The chain is built from TRBV19 and TRBJ2-3, with 8 bases identical to TRBD1. Trimming at V came to 3 bases and at J to 0 bases, leaving 11 bases not matched to a gene. The CDR3 is 18 amino acids. In germline, CDR1 is LNHDA, CDR2 SQIVND (reference sequence). DNA of the CDR3: TGTGCCAGTAGTATGGGCAGGGGGCGCCCGATTAGCACAGATACGCAGTATTTT. Amino acids: CASSMGRGRPISTDTQYF.

This sequence joins TRBV9 and TRBJ1-2, with D unresolved. The germline CDR1 and CDR2 sequences are SGDLS and YYNGEE. The V end lost 3 bases, the J end lost 4 bases, and 19 bases lay between the germline ends. This CDR3 has 16 amino acids. CDR3 loop: CASSAGVFGDPYGYTF. As DNA, the CDR3 is TGTGCCAGCAGCGCCGGAGTCTTCGGGGATCCCTATGGCTACACCTTC.

The chain is built from TRBV7-2 and TRBJ1-2; D remains ambiguous. The length of the CDR3 is 14 residues. The germline V and J ends were trimmed by 0 bases and 13 bases, with 18 bases remaining between them. In germline, CDR1 is SGHTA, CDR2 FQGNSA. CDR3 DNA: TGTGCCAGCAGCTTAGCTCCGGGCGGGTTAGGAAGCACCTTC. It translates to CASSLAPGGLGSTF.